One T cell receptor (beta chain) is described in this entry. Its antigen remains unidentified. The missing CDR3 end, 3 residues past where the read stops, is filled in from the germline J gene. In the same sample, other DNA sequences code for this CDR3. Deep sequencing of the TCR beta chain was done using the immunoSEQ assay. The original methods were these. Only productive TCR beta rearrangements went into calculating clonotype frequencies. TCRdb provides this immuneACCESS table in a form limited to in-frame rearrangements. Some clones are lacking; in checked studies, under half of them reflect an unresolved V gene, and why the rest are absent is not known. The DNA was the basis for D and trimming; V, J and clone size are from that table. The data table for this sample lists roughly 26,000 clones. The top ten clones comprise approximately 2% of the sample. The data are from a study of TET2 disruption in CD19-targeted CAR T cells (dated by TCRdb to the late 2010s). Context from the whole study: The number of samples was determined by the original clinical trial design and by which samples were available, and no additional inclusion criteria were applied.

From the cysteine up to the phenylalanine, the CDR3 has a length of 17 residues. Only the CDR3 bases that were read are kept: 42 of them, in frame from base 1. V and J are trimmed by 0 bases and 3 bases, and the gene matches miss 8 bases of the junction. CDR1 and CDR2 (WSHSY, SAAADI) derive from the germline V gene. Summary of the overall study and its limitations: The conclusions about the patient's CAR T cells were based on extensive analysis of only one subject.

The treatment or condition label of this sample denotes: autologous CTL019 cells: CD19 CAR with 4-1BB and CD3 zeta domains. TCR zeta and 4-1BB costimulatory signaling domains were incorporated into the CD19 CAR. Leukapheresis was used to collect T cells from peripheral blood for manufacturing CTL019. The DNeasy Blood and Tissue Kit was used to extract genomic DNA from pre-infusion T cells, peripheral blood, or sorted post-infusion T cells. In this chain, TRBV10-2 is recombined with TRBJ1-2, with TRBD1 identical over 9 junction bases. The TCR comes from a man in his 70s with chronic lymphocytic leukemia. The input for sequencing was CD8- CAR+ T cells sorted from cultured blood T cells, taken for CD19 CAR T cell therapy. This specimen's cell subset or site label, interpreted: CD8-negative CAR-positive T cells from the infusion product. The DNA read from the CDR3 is TGCGCCAGCAGTGAGTCCACAAGACAGGGGGGCTACTATGGC. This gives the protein CASSESTRQGGYYG. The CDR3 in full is CASSESTRQGGYYGYTF.